This TCR beta chain was sequenced for a study of T-cell memory formation after mild COVID-19. Study summary: Among the donors, TCR clusters were largely specific to each donor.

Findings of the study overall: CM and EM subsets held most contracting CD4+ clones; EMRA held CD8+ ones. Among clones contracting day 15 to 85, CD4/CD8 was balanced, whereas later expanders leaned CD4+.

Constant-segment-primed 5'RACE gave TCR alpha and TCR beta cDNA libraries with sample barcodes and UMIs. MiXCR, run by TCRdb on the 5' RACE reads, gives a single entry per CDR3 protein. The table has a few hundred thousand distinct CDR3 sequences, approximately 22% seen once. Germline V CDR1 and CDR2: MDHEN, SYDVKM. With V trimmed by 2 bases and J by 5 bases, 2 bases remained unmatched. The CDR3 runs to 14 residues. Turning to this clonotype: Its specificity is unknown.

The chain carries TRBV28 and TRBJ1-5; 8 bases align to TRBD1. This sequence was found in a young man who had mild COVID-19 (a few samples of this study predate the infection). Cell type and time point are not known. The sequenced sample consisted of PBMCs or a T cell subset sorted from them (not recorded which). The CDR3 sequence is CASSLTGGHQPQHF. DNA for the CDR3: TGTGCCAGCAGTTTAACAGGGGGTCATCAGCCCCAGCATTTT.